The 20 T cell receptor beta chains listed next were all sequenced from one sample in a study of cytomegalovirus exposure and HLA in healthy donors. The PCR had 60 Vbeta and 13 Jbeta primers. Generated by immunoSEQ multiplex PCR, the TCRdb table keeps only in-frame clones and is missing some. The sample lists over 120,000 clones; 75% were seen once. The sample consisted of PBMCs. The receptors were sampled from a man aged 25 to 45 in good health and CMV-seronegative.

The chain employs TRBV27 and TRBJ2-7, with D possibly matching TRBD1 (8 bases). The CDR3 is 16 amino acids. Trimming pared 5 bases from V and 0 bases from J, leaving 17 bases between. Germline lookup yields CDR1 MNHEY and CDR2 SMNVEV (reference sequence). The CDR3 DNA is TGTGCCAGCAGTCCGCGGACAGGGAGGGGCTCCTACGAGCAGTACTTC. Its translation is CASSPRTGRGSYEQYF.

This clone was seen a few times. This chain joins TRBV4-1 and TRBJ2-7; 13 bases line up with TRBD2. The CDR3 consists of 15 residues. V was clipped by 5 bases and J by 2 bases; unmatched bases: 3. Germline-derived CDR1 and CDR2 are MGHRA and YSYEKL. CDR3 DNA: TGCGCCAGCAGCTTCGGACTAGCGGGAGCCTACGAGCAGTACTTC. Translating it yields CASSFGLAGAYEQYF.

Written as DNA, the CDR3 is TGTGCCAGCAGCCCAACTACACAGGGTTTTAACACTGAAGCTTTCTTT. Translation: CASSPTTQGFNTEAFF. The chain carries TRBV5-6 and TRBJ1-1; D is possibly TRBD1 (6 bases). V was trimmed by 4 bases and J by 2 bases, leaving 18 bases between them. There are 16 residues in the CDR3. The germline V gene encodes CDR1 SGHDT and CDR2 YYEEEE.

The chain carries TRBV9 and TRBJ2-7; TRBD2 matches 7 bases. The CDR3 sequence is 15 residues long. J was trimmed by 2 bases and V by 5 bases; bases with no gene match: 10. Germline V lookup: CDR1 SGDLS, CDR2 YYNGEE. CDR3 protein: CASSGRDGSTYEQYF. The DNA for the CDR3 is TGTGCCAGCAGTGGGAGGGACGGATCTACCTACGAGCAGTACTTC.

In regard to this clone: Different DNA sequences within this sample yield the same CDR3. The V call is TRBV11-2, the J call TRBJ2-5, with 16 bases fitting TRBD2. CDR3 length: 17 amino acids. Germline V gene data show CDR1 as SGHAT and CDR2 as FQNNGV. V gave up 5 bases and J gave up 5 bases; unmatched junction bases: 8. The CDR3 loop is CASSSNSGLAGGETQYF. The CDR3 DNA is TGTGCCAGCAGCAGCAATTCGGGACTAGCGGGAGGGGAGACCCAGTACTTC.

This chain uses TRBV5-1 with TRBJ2-1; D might be TRBD1 (6 bases). Per the germline V gene, CDR1 is SGHRS and CDR2 is YFSETQ. This CDR3 is 13 amino acids long. The V end lost 0 bases, the J end lost 8 bases, and 9 bases lay between the germline ends. CDR3 residues: CASSLDRVDEQFF. The CDR3 DNA reads TGCGCCAGCAGCTTGGACAGGGTGGATGAGCAGTTCTTC.

The chain combines TRBV2 with TRBJ2-1, with a possible D match to TRBD2 (5 bases). Trimming shortened V by 6 bases and J by 8 bases, and 17 bases separated the two germline ends. Germline V CDR1 and CDR2: SNHLY, FYNNEI. The CDR3 contains 14 residues. The CDR3, as DNA: TGTGCCAGCAGGGGCGACTACCCTGACGATGAGCAGTTCTTC. This gives the protein CASRGDYPDDEQFF.

This clone came up once. The chain uses TRBV2 and TRBJ1-5; TRBD1 matches at 9 bases. The CDR3 is 14 amino acids. J was trimmed by 9 bases and V by 6 bases; bases with no gene match: 9. Germline-derived CDR1 and CDR2 are SNHLY and FYNNEI. The CDR3: CASSLTGGIGPQHF. CDR3 DNA sequence: TGTGCCAGCAGCCTGACAGGGGGAATAGGGCCCCAGCATTTT.

V usage is TRBV5-1 and J usage is TRBJ2-7; a weak D match, TRBD2 (6 bases). From germline, CDR1 is SGHRS and CDR2 YFSETQ. The CDR3 spans 12 residues. V was shortened by 3 bases and J by 2 bases, with 6 bases between the two germline ends. CDR3 in amino acids: CASSWGAYEQYF. In nucleotides, the CDR3 is TGCGCCAGCAGCTGGGGGGCCTACGAGCAGTACTTC. The entire variable domain, with the rest obtained from reference TRBV5-1 and TRBJ2-7, is as follows: KAGVTQTPRYLIKTRGQQVTLSCSPISGHRSVSWYQQTPGQGLQFLFEYFSETQRNKGNFPGRFSGRQFSNSRSEMNVSTLELGDSALYLCASSWGAYEQYFGPGTRLTVT.

J is TRBJ2-7 and V is TRBV7-9; 12 bases are shared with TRBD1. This CDR3 contains 14 residues. The germline gives CDR1 SEHNR, CDR2 FQNEAQ (reference sequence). V shed 4 bases, J shed 5 bases, and the junction held 3 bases outside the gene matches. The CDR3 spells CASSYRDRGHEQYF. CDR3 nucleotide sequence: TGTGCCAGCAGCTACCGGGACAGGGGGCACGAGCAGTACTTC.

The table lists this clone with a few counts. The chain is built from TRBV6-5 and TRBJ1-1; maybe TRBD1 (6 bases). Trimming pared 4 bases from V and 8 bases from J, leaving 14 bases between. From germline, CDR1 is MNHEY and CDR2 SVGAGI. CDR3 length equals 13 residues. CDR3 sequence: CASSFSGTLEAFF. The CDR3 DNA follows: TGTGCCAGCAGTTTTTCCGGGACACTGGAAGCTTTCTTT.

The chain combines TRBV11-2 with TRBJ2-4; D possibly corresponds to TRBD1 (6 bases). V was cut by 5 bases and J by 1 base, with 15 bases left in between. Germline CDR1 and CDR2: SGHAT and FQNNGV. This CDR3 has 16 residues. This CDR3 reads CASSPRDKTAKNIQYF. The CDR3 coding sequence is TGTGCCAGCAGCCCCCGGGACAAGACCGCCAAAAACATTCAGTACTTC.

The rearrangement uses TRBV28 and TRBJ1-2; 8 bases align to TRBD1. The germline V gene has CDR1 MDHEN and CDR2 SYDVKM. Unmatched junction bases numbered 12, after V lost 7 bases and J lost 2 bases. The CDR3 extends over 16 amino acids. In DNA, the CDR3 is TGTGCCAGCAAACAGGCCGACAGGGGACTAAACTATGGCTACACCTTC. This encodes CASKQADRGLNYGYTF.

This clone was seen more than once but under ten times. The chain is built from TRBV5-1 and TRBJ1-1, with 7 bases fitting TRBD1. Germline CDR1 and CDR2: SGHRS and YFSETQ. The CDR3 is 14 amino acids. V lost 2 bases to trimming and J lost 2 bases; unmatched junction nucleotides: 3. CDR3 region: CASSLGQANTEAFF. CDR3 sequence (DNA): TGCGCCAGCAGCTTAGGACAGGCTAACACTGAAGCTTTCTTT.

This chain connects TRBV6-5 to TRBJ1-1; a weak D match, TRBD1 (5 bases). Germline CDR1 is MNHEY and CDR2 is SVGAGI. V shed 5 bases and J shed 1 base, with 14 bases lying between them. CDR3 length: 15 amino acids. The CDR3 protein is CASSVYRPGNTEAFF. CDR3 nucleotide sequence: TGTGCCAGCAGTGTATACAGGCCCGGGAACACTGAAGCTTTCTTT.

The chain links TRBV7-3 to TRBJ2-7; TRBD2 agrees at 10 bases. V trimming: 4 bases; J trimming: 2 bases; junction bases outside the gene matches: 11. CDR3 length: 17 residues. The germline CDR1 and CDR2 sequences are SGHTA and FQGTGA. The CDR3 is CASSSHALAGATYEQYF. CDR3 DNA: TGTGCCAGCAGCTCTCATGCGCTAGCGGGGGCCACCTACGAGCAGTACTTC.

This clone has only a few counts. The chain employs TRBV28 and TRBJ1-2, with D possibly matching TRBD1 (6 bases). Trimming removed 5 bases at V and 1 base at J, with 17 bases between. This CDR3 is built from 16 residues. From germline, CDR1 is MDHEN and CDR2 SYDVKM. The CDR3 here is CASSPLSTGRNYGYTF. As DNA, the CDR3 is TGTGCCAGCAGTCCCCTTTCCACAGGGCGTAACTATGGCTACACCTTC.

This chain uses TRBV19 with TRBJ1-1, with TRBD1 matching over 7 bases. In germline, CDR1 is LNHDA, CDR2 SQIVND (reference sequence). The CDR3 loop spans 14 amino acids. Germline trimming cut 5 bases from V and 4 bases from J; bases unmatched to any gene: 7. This chain's CDR3 is CASSQGGAGTEAFF. The CDR3 DNA reads TGTGCCAGTAGTCAAGGGGGCGCGGGCACTGAAGCTTTCTTT.

This rearrangement joins TRBV5-6 to TRBJ1-2; 10 positions match TRBD1. The germline CDR1 and CDR2 sequences are SGHDT and YYEEEE. V shed 0 bases, J shed 12 bases, and the junction held 5 bases outside the gene matches. The CDR3 runs 13 residues. CDR3 in DNA: TGTGCCAGCAGCTTGGGAATGACAGGGGGCAACACCTTC. It specifies CASSLGMTGGNTF. Full variable domain (outside the CDR3, taken from reference TRBV5-6 and TRBJ1-2): DAGVTQSPTHLIKTRGQQVTLRCSPKSGHDTVSWYQQALGQGPQFIFQYYEEEERQRGNFPDRFSGHQFPNYSSELNVNALLLGDSALYLCASSLGMTGGNTFGSGTRLTVV.

The chain is built from TRBV7-2 and TRBJ2-2, with TRBD2 matching 9 bases. V gave up 4 bases and J gave up 7 bases; unmatched junction bases: 16. CDR3 size: 18 residues. The germline CDR1 and CDR2 sequences are SGHTA and FQGNSA. The CDR3 region has the DNA TGTGCCAGCAGCTCCCAAATTTTTGCGGGGGGGCTTGACGGGGAGCTGTTTTTT. Amino acids: CASSSQIFAGGLDGELFF.